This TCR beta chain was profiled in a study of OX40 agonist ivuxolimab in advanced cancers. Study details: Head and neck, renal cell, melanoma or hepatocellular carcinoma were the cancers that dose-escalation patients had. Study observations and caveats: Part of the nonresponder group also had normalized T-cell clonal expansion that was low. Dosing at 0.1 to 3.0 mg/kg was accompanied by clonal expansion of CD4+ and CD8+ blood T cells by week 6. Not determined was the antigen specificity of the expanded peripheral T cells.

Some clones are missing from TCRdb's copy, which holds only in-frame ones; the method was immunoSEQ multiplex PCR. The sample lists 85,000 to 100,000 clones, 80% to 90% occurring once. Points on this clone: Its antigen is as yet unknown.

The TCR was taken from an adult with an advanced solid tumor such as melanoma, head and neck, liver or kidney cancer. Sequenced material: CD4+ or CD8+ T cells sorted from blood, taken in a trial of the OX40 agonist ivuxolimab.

The CDR3 region is CAWSRGPTQYF. The CDR3 region has the DNA TGTGCCTGGAGTCGGGGGCCTACGCAGTATTTT. The rearrangement uses TRBV30 and TRBJ2-3; the D call may be TRBD1 or TRBD2 (6 bases each). Germline lookup yields CDR1 GTSNPN and CDR2 SVGIG (reference sequence). V lost 2 bases to trimming and J lost 8 bases, with 8 bases between them. This CDR3 is built from 11 residues. The variable domain in full, completed from reference TRBV30 and TRBJ2-3, reads SQTIHQWPATLVQPVGSPLSLECTVEGTSNPNLYWYRQAAGRGLQLLFYSVGIGQISSEVPQNLSASRPQDRQFILSSKKLLLSDSGFYLCAWSRGPTQYFGPGTRLTVL.